Sequencing of this T cell receptor beta chain was carried out in a study of blood T cell repertoires in COVID-19. Libraries were prepared by immunoSEQ multiplex PCR; TCRdb keeps only in-frame clonotypes and omits some of them. The data contain 200,000 to 250,000 clones, around 88% of them seen just once; the ten biggest clones take up 4.1%. After removal of 0 bases from V and 7 bases from J, the junction contained 5 bases not matched to a gene. CDR3 length: 15 amino acids. Germline V gene data show CDR1 as SGHAT and CDR2 as FQNNGV. The TCR was taken from a woman between 25 and 40 years old who had recovered from COVID-19. The sequenced sample was PBMCs or T cells enriched from blood (not recorded which). The J gene is TRBJ1-2, the V gene TRBV11-2; 10 nucleotides agree with TRBD1. Here the CDR3 reads CASSLDIRTGGGYTF. The DNA for the CDR3 is TGTGCCAGCAGCTTAGATATCCGGACAGGGGGTGGCTACACCTTC.